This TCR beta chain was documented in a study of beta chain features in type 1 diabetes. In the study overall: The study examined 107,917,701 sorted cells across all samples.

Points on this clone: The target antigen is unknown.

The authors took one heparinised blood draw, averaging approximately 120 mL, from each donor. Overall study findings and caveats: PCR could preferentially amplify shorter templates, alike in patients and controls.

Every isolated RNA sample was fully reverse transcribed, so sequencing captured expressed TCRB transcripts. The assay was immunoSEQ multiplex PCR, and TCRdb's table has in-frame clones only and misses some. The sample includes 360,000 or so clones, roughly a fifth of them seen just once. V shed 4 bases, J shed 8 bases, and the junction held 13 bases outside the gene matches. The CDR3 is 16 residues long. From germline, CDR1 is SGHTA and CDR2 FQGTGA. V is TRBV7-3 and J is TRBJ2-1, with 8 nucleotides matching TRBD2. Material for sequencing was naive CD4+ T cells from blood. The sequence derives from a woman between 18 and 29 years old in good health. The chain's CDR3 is CASSYRGTRGADEQFF. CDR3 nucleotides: TGTGCCAGCAGCTACCGCGGGACTAGGGGGGCCGATGAGCAGTTCTTC.